The present entry profiles one TCR beta chain with its context. This clonotype was seen repeatedly, ten times or more. What this receptor recognizes is not known. Per-base quality was not reported, and no clone a single base away is much larger than it. TCRdb shows the sequencer as Illumina HiSeq 2500. TCR beta libraries were prepared by quantitative 5'-RACE with molecular barcodes. The paper's data handling went like this. A new computational method, built on a probabilistic model of VDJ rearrangement, was used to identify disease-linked TCR variants. TCRdb reworked the public reads: Q25 trimming with fastp, MiXCR clone assembly, productive beta chains retained. Under each unique CDR3 protein, matching rows form one entry showing the most common genes and DNA. TCRdb's processing, not the study's, gives the V and J calls here. The sample has around 210,000 distinct CDR3 sequences on record, approximately 8.4% of them singletons. The top ten hold around 4.9% of the sample.

The data derive from a study of CD8 T cells in ankylosing spondylitis (dated by TCRdb to about 2017). Regarding the complete study: The study profiled T cell receptor beta repertoires in healthy donors and ankylosing spondylitis patients to find disease-linked TCR variants. The full study cohort was made up of 20 to 25 ankylosing spondylitis patients and 108 healthy donors. Samples of peripheral blood were taken, and for ankylosing spondylitis patients, synovial fluid was collected as well. What the research found in general, with its limitations: Some motif variants were previously reported in synovial fluid and blood of reactive arthritis patients, suggesting common disease-initiation mechanisms. The disease-linked clones had a CD8+ phenotype and were found at relatively low frequencies in peripheral blood. Blood from ankylosing spondylitis patients appeared to be characterized by a TCR beta motif made up of fewer than ten highly homologous amino acid variants. According to the report, matched synovial fluid samples from ankylosing spondylitis patients were significantly enriched for the disease-linked clones.

From the cysteine up to the phenylalanine, the CDR3 has a length of 17 residues. CDR3 DNA only is kept here, 51 bases in frame from base 1. Trimming removed 4 bases from V and 3 bases from J, leaving 21 bases between the germline ends. The germline V gene encodes CDR1 SGHTA and CDR2 FQGTGA. Recombination linked TRBV7-3 to TRBJ1-1, with TRBD1 as a weak D call on 5 bases. The clonotype originates from a female donor with ankylosing spondylitis or in good health (not recorded which). The material sequenced was blood, either unsorted or a sorted T cell fraction (not recorded which). The DNA sequence reads TGTGCCAGCAGCTCCTCCTCCGGGTGGGGCTTGGACACTGAAGCTTTCTTT. Its translation is CASSSSSGWGLDTEAFF.